This TCR beta chain was captured by sequencing in a study of post-analysis software for immune sequencing data. Included in the TCR beta cDNA libraries were unique molecular identifiers. Each CDR3 protein gets one entry after TCRdb re-called the PCR reads with MiXCR. The table shows about 460,000 distinct CDR3 sequences, with less than 45% occurring only once. Study-level results: About five TRBV segments occurring more often in patients than controls included TRBV5-6, TRBV5-1 and TRBV20-1.

Remarks on this clonotype: The antigen is not known.

In germline, CDR1 is SEHNR, CDR2 FQNEAQ (reference sequence). The trim removed 4 bases at V and 6 bases at J, leaving 9 bases unmatched. The CDR3 contains 16 residues. The clonotype comes from a girl aged 5-17 years with multiple sclerosis. Source material: blood. The chain employs TRBV7-9 and TRBJ2-1, with 10 positions matching TRBD2. As DNA, the CDR3 is TGTGCCAGCAGCTCCGGCCTCGGACTAGCGGCCAATGAGCAGTTCTTC. This gives the protein CASSSGLGLAANEQFF. Full variable domain (rest looked up from reference TRBV7-9 and TRBJ2-1): DTGVSQNPRHKITKRGQNVTFRCDPISEHNRLYWYRQTLGQGPEFLTYFQNEAQLEKSRLLSDRFSAERPKGSFSTLEIQRTEQGDSAMYLCASSSGLGLAANEQFFGPGTRLTVL.